This T cell receptor (beta chain) was observed in a study of blood T cell repertoires in COVID-19. On the study more broadly: Sample material is recorded as cDNA or gDNA derived from T cells, B-cell-depleted T cells, or PBMCs.

The CDR3 is 14 amino acids. V shed 4 bases, J shed 4 bases, and the junction held 1 base outside the gene matches. Germline V gene sequence: CDR1 SNHLY, CDR2 FYNNEI. How the authors handled the data: Amplification of reference gene primers provided the estimated nucleated cell counts. Assay: immunoSEQ multiplex PCR; the TCRdb copy retains only in-frame clones and omits some. D and trimming were read from the DNA, whereas the V and J calls and clone size are those reported in that table. The profile shows tens of thousands of clones, around 86% of them singletons. J is TRBJ2-2 and V is TRBV2; TRBD1 agrees at 9 bases. Sequencing input: peripheral blood. The sequence was collected from a woman of 80 years or more with acute or convalescent COVID-19. The CDR3 nucleotides are TGTGCCAGCAGTGCGGACAGGGGCACCGGGGAGCTGTTTTTT. Residues: CASSADRGTGELFF.